This T cell receptor (beta chain) was captured in a study of blood T cell repertoires in COVID-19. Authors' methods: Reference gene primer amplification in the assay estimated nucleated cell counts. TCRdb keeps only in-frame clones here, not all; method: immunoSEQ multiplex PCR. The D gene and trimming were derived from the DNA, and the V and J assignments and clone size from that table. The sample consists of 150,000 to 200,000 clones, roughly four fifths of them appearing once. Seattle-derived patients entered the study during active infection and were followed longitudinally. This clone was recorded a few times. The sequenced sample consisted of peripheral blood. The TCR originated in a woman between 65 and 79 years old with COVID-19, enrolled during active disease.

CDR3 coding DNA: TGTGCCAGCAGCTTTTACAGGGATTCCTACAATGAGCAGTTCTTC. Protein sequence: CASSFYRDSYNEQFF. V and J are TRBV7-9 and TRBJ2-1; D might be TRBD1 (6 bases). V was shortened by 3 bases and J by 1 base, with 10 bases between the two germline ends. CDR1 SEHNR and CDR2 FQNEAQ come from the germline V gene (reference sequence). CDR3 size: 15 residues.